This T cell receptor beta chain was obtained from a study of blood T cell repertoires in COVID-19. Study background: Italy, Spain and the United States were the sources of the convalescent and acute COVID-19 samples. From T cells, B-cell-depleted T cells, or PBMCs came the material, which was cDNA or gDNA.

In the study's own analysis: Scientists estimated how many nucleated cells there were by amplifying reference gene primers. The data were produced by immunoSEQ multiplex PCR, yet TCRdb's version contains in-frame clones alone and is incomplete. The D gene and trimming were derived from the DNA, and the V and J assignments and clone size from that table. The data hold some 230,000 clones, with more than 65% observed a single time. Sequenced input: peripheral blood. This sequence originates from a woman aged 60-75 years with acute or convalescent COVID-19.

CDR3 amino acids: CASTNVFSGSTDTQYF. CDR3 bases: TGCGCCAGCACCAACGTTTTTAGCGGGAGCACAGATACGCAGTATTTT. The chain links TRBV5-1 to TRBJ2-3; 7 bases match TRBD2. The CDR3 length is 16 residues. V was clipped by 6 bases and J by 0 bases; unmatched bases: 10. The germline CDR1 and CDR2 sequences are SGHRS and YFSETQ. The full variable domain, its missing parts supplied by reference TRBV5-1 and TRBJ2-3, is KAGVTQTPRYLIKTRGQQVTLSCSPISGHRSVSWYQQTPGQGLQFLFEYFSETQRNKGNFPGRFSGRQFSNSRSEMNVSTLELGDSALYLCASTNVFSGSTDTQYFGPGTRLTVL.